This TCR beta chain was observed in a study of regulatory T cells in long-lasting Graves disease. V gave up 7 bases and J gave up 3 bases; unmatched junction bases: 6. This CDR3 contains 13 residues. Germline CDR1 is SQVTM and CDR2 is ANQGSEA. The sample holds many counts of this clonotype. Time point defined: newly diagnosed GD, antithyroid drugs for less than 3 months. There was RNA extracted from PBMCs, and the TCR library was made from it. The peripheral blood volume drawn was approximately 9 milliliters, and it was collected into EDTA tubes. With iRepertoire HTBI primers and Arm-PCR of CDR3 regions, TCR beta libraries were built. TCRdb independently ran MiXCR on the multiplex PCR reads; one entry per CDR3 protein. The sample carries about 220,000 distinct CDR3 sequences, about 17% recorded once.

This clonotype originated in a female donor with Graves disease. The chain couples TRBV29-1 to TRBJ2-5; 9 bases align to TRBD1. The source was peripheral blood mononuclear cells (PBMCs), collected at new diagnosis, from a patient treated with antithyroid drugs. CDR3 protein: CSARGQGEETQYF. DNA for the CDR3: TGCAGCGCTAGGGGACAGGGAGAAGAGACCCAGTACTTC.